This entry describes one T cell receptor (beta chain). The naive CD8 subset, CD45RO-negative cells positively selected for CCR7, excluded terminally differentiated effector memory CD45RA+ cells. The CDR3 is made up of 13 amino acids. The V end was cut by 1 base, the J end by 0 bases, with 3 bases between. CDR1 and CDR2 (germline): SEHNR, FQNEAQ (reference sequence). The data originate from a study of shared clonotypes between healthy human individuals. Using immunoSEQ multiplex PCR, the repertoire was profiled, and TCRdb retains in-frame clones only, with some absent. The table includes around 600,000 clones, about 95% detected once.

This TCR was recovered from a woman in her thirties in good health. Input material: naive CD8+ T cells sorted from blood. The V and J genes are TRBV7-9 and TRBJ1-2, with unresolved D. For the CDR3, the DNA is TGTGCCAGCAGCTTAGAGACTAACTATGGCTACACCTTC. Translating gives CASSLETNYGYTF.